Listed below are T cell receptor beta chains from one sample, sequenced in a study of blood T cell repertoires in COVID-19. Only in-frame clones appear in the TCRdb table, and some are missing; sequencing was by immunoSEQ multiplex PCR. The sample includes nearly 55,000 clones, 85% to 90% of them seen just once. Input material: peripheral blood. The receptors come from a man between 70 and 80 years old with active COVID-19. Each CDR3 is given with its conserved first and last residue. D genes are given only for firm matches. Size values are once, few and many counts, or a class for expanded clones, and some rows have none.

d_call | clone_size | j_call | v_call | cdr3_aa | cdr3_nt
TRBD2 | . | TRBJ2-3 | TRBV7-9 | CASSFLKRGGADTQYF | TGTGCCAGCAGCTTTTTGAAGCGGGGGGGCGCAGATACGCAGTATTTT
. | . | TRBJ2-5 | TRBV3-1/TRBV3-2 | CASSQDQEGKETQYF | TGTGCCAGCAGCCAAGATCAGGAGGGTAAAGAGACCCAGTACTTC
TRBD2 | few | TRBJ2-1 | TRBV19 | CASSVVAGAYNEQFF | TGTGCCAGTAGTGTCGTAGCGGGGGCTTACAATGAGCAGTTCTTC
TRBD2 | . | TRBJ2-5 | TRBV5-8 | CASNPAGGPRETQYF | TGTGCCAGCAACCCAGCGGGGGGGCCGAGGGAGACCCAGTACTTC
. | . | TRBJ1-1 | TRBV11-3 | CASSLGPRRAAFF | TGTGCCAGCAGCTTAGGACCCAGGAGGGCAGCTTTCTTT
TRBD1 | . | TRBJ2-5 | TRBV2 | CARVALRDSQETQYF | TGTGCCAGGGTTGCCCTCCGGGACAGCCAAGAGACCCAGTACTTC
. | . | TRBJ1-2 | TRBV11-1 | CASSFDEAAYGYTF | TGTGCCAGCAGCTTCGATGAGGCAGCTTATGGCTACACCTTC
TRBD1 | . | TRBJ1-5 | TRBV5-5 | CASSLGQGARQPQHF | TGTGCCAGCAGCTTAGGACAGGGGGCACGGCAGCCCCAGCATTTT
. | . | TRBJ2-7 | TRBV6-5 | CASSLSDLTGEQYF | TGTGCCAGCAGCCTCTCGGATTTAACAGGAGAGCAGTACTTC
. | . | TRBJ2-3 | TRBV5-1 | CASSLLPTDTQYF | TGCGCCAGCAGCTTGCTCCCCACAGATACGCAGTATTTT
TRBD1 | . | TRBJ1-4 | TRBV6-5 | CASRQGTNEKLFF | TGTGCCAGCCGACAGGGAACTAATGAAAAACTGTTTTTT
TRBD1 | once | TRBJ1-1 | TRBV19 | CASSPDRQAFF | TGTGCCAGTAGTCCGGACAGGCAAGCTTTCTTT
. | . | TRBJ1-5 | TRBV6-5 | CASRLGGQPQHF | TGTGCCAGCAGATTGGGGGGTCAGCCCCAGCATTTT
. | . | TRBJ2-7 | TRBV7-2 | CASSSMSSGSEQYF | TGTGCCAGCAGCTCAATGTCGAGCGGTTCCGAGCAGTACTTC
. | . | TRBJ1-1 | TRBV7-3 | CASSLRQNTEAFF | TGTGCCAGCAGCCTAAGACAGAACACTGAAGCTTTCTTT
. | . | TRBJ1-1 | TRBV4-3 | CASSSRTLNTEAFF | TGCGCCAGCAGCTCTCGGACACTTAACACTGAAGCTTTCTTT
. | . | TRBJ1-3 | TRBV20-1 | CSAPAGNTIYF | TGCAGTGCCCCCGCTGGAAACACCATATATTTT
. | once | TRBJ1-4 | TRBV11-2 | CASSLDTNDATNEKLFF | TGTGCCAGCAGCTTAGATACAAACGATGCAACTAATGAAAAACTGTTTTTT
TRBD1 | . | TRBJ1-2 | TRBV19 | CASTPTGIAYGYTF | TGTGCCAGTACCCCGACAGGGATAGCCTATGGCTACACCTTC
TRBD2 | . | TRBJ2-5 | TRBV24-1 | CATSDAQTSAETQYF | TGTGCCACCAGTGACGCCCAAACTAGCGCAGAGACCCAGTACTTC
TRBD1 | . | TRBJ2-7 | TRBV11-2 | CASSPDRVASYEQYF | TGTGCCAGCAGTCCCGACAGGGTAGCCTCCTACGAGCAGTACTTC
. | . | TRBJ1-1 | TRBV5-6 | CASSISRVSNTEAFF | TGTGCCAGCAGCATTTCCCGGGTGTCGAACACTGAAGCTTTCTTT